Detailed here is one T cell receptor beta chain. Its antigen remains undetermined. The record has no base qualities; no much larger clone is one base away. The CDR3 covers 16 residues, taking in both the cysteine and the phenylalanine. Just CDR3 DNA is preserved here, 48 bases in frame from base 1. CDR1 and CDR2 were assigned from the germline V gene (reference sequence) as LNHDA and SQIVND. The junction shows trimming of 6 bases on V and 10 bases on J, and the gene matches do not reach 12 bases of it. This specimen comes from a study of blood T cell repertoires in COVID-19 (dated by TCRdb to between 2020 and 2021). The study in broad terms: Samples covering the acute and convalescent phases of COVID-19 were provided by collaborators in the United States, Italy and Spain. The prospective study material was composed of cDNA or gDNA derived from T cells, B-cell-depleted T cells, or PBMCs. Nearly every sample came with metadata listing a de-identified subject ID, COVID-19 status, age in years and sex. The repertoires were released in a freely available public database meant as a resource for research on the immune response to SARS-CoV-2. HLA class I and class II types, where available, came from metadata supplied by the sample provider rather than from assay-based typing. The dataset comprised deeply sampled blood TCRbeta repertoires from subjects exposed to, actively infected with, or recovered from COVID-19. Samples were obtained from the ongoing ImmuneRACE study (first 160 participants) and from roughly 1,300 subjects provided by 6 global collaborators. What the work shows at the level of the full study, not this receptor alone: The quantity of clinical and demographic metadata differed by source and by participant and was supplied without curation.

The immunoSEQ Assay, a bias-controlled multiplex PCR, was used to amplify TCRbeta CDR3 regions from genomic DNA. Per the original workflow: Within the assay, amplification of reference gene primers was used to estimate how many nucleated cells each sample contained. Sequence reads were collapsed and filtered to measure the absolute abundance of every unique TCRbeta CDR3 rearrangement. For each sample, productive Simpson clonality was calculated by taking the square root of Simpson's diversity index across productive rearrangements. This immuneACCESS table, as held by TCRdb, lists in-frame sequences with V and J called but not all clones. Of the missing ones, under half trace to an unresolved V gene in checked studies; the others have no known cause. V and J calls and clone size are those listed in that table; D and trimming were worked out from the DNA. Recorded for this sample are about 230,000 clones; over 75% of them occurred a single time. The ten largest make up more than 4.5% of the sample.

At one collaborating source in Seattle, patients were enrolled during active infection and were followed longitudinally through the course of disease. Each collaborating institution followed its own protocols to collect whole blood in K2EDTA tubes. Collaborator samples were shipped for TCRbeta analysis as frozen whole blood, isolated PBMCs, or DNA extracted from either sample type. Here the chain combines TRBV19 and TRBJ1-6, with 10 bases matching TRBD1. The TCR comes from a man over 45 with COVID-19, enrolled during active disease. The sequencing sample was made of peripheral blood. The sequenced DNA: TGTGCCAGTAGCACCGGGGGGGGACAGGGGATCTCACCCCTCCACTTT. Its translation is CASSTGGGQGISPLHF. Extended through the reference TRBV19 and TRBJ1-6 proteins, this CDR3 yields the full variable domain: DGGITQSPKYLFRKEGQNVTLSCEQNLNHDAMYWYRQDPGQGLRLIYYSQIVNDFQKGDIAEGYSVSREKKESFPLTVTSAQKNPTAFYLCASSTGGGQGISPLHFGNGTRLTVT.